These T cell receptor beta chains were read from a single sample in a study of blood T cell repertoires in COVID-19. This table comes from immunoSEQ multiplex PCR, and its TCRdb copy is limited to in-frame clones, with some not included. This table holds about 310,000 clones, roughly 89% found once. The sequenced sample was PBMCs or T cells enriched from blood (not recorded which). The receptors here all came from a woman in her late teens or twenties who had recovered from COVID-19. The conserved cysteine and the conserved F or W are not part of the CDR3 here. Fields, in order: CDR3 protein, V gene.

ASSARTGALDEQY TRBV5-1
ASRRQAEAF TRBV6-5
ASSLGYRGEHYGYT TRBV5-1
ASSLLAVATYEQY TRBV2
ASSPQGTVLNQPQH TRBV4-2
ASSRDRDFYGYT TRBV7-9
ASSDPPPGARGYT TRBV2
ASSLEVAGFDEQF TRBV5-1
ASSQDAAGYTDTQY TRBV4-3
ASSLAGGAGNEQF TRBV7-2
ASSLIGQALKLNYGYT TRBV28
ASRSPGLAGVNEQF TRBV11-2
ASSLDRTSGGVANTGELF TRBV5-1
ASSPTGPNYEQY TRBV7-6
ASSQNTGADEKLF TRBV4-2
ASSGGVYTDTQY TRBV4-3
ASRDRGRANYGYT TRBV6-5
ASSASGSGNNEQF TRBV9
SVVTGMNTEAF TRBV29-1
ASSYVAGGTYNEQF TRBV6-5
ASSMIGQAPGEKLF TRBV19
ASRSREAGTQY TRBV12-3/TRBV12-4
ASSTSGTGRYGYT TRBV5-1
ASSIDTTGLNEQF TRBV19
ASSLAVRGSYEQY TRBV11-2
ASSQAVIGQGYTGELF TRBV14
ASSQGYRRGYYEQY TRBV4-3
SAQSRWRGRTTDTQY TRBV29-1
ASSLGHLLAKNIQY TRBV3-1/TRBV3-2